This T cell receptor beta chain was sequenced in a study of T-cell memory formation after mild COVID-19. Study as a whole: Largely donor-specific sequence clusters came from a couple of donors. Findings of the study overall: Day 15 to 85 contracting clones showed balanced CD4/CD8; later expanders leaned CD4+. Clones that contracted clustered mainly in CM and EM if CD4+ and in EMRA if CD8+.

In germline, CDR1 is ENHRY, CDR2 SYGVKD. There are 14 residues in the CDR3. After removal of 6 bases from V and 3 bases from J, the junction contained 2 bases not matched to a gene. This clonotype was counted a few times. The antigen is unknown. Sample barcodes and UMIs were carried by the TCR alpha and TCR beta cDNA libraries that 5'RACE generated with constant-segment primers. TCRdb processed the 5' RACE reads anew with MiXCR; each CDR3 protein has one entry. This table has 350,000 to 500,000 distinct CDR3 sequences, 23% appearing once. The specimen was PBMCs or a T cell subset sorted from them (not recorded which). This TCR was recovered from an adult woman who had mild COVID-19 (a few samples of this study predate the infection). Cell type and time point are not known. V is TRBV10-3 and J is TRBJ1-6; 7 bases agree with TRBD1. The CDR3 protein is CAIRAGGYNSPLHF. The CDR3 coding sequence is TGTGCCATCAGAGCAGGGGGCTATAATTCACCCCTCCACTTT.